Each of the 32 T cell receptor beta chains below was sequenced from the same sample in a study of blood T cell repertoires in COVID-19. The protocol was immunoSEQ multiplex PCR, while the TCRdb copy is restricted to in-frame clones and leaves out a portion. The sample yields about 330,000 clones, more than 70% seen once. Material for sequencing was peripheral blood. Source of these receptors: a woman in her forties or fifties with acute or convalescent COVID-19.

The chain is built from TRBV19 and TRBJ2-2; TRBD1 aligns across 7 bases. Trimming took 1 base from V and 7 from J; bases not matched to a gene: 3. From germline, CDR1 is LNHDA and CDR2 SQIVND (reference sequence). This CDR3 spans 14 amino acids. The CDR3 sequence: CASSIGQGNGELFF. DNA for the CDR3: TGTGCCAGTAGTATAGGACAGGGTAACGGGGAGCTGTTTTTT.

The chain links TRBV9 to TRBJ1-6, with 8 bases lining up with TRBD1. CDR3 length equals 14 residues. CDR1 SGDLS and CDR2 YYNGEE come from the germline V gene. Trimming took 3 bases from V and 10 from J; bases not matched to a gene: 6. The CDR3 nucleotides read TGTGCCAGCAGCGAACAGGGGGGACGATCACCCCTCCACTTT. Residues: CASSEQGGRSPLHF.

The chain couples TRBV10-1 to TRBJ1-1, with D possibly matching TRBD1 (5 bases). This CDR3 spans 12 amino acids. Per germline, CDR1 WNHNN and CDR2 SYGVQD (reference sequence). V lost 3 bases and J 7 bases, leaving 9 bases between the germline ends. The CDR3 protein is CASSDLDSEAFF. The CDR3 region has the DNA TGCGCCAGCAGTGACCTCGACAGTGAAGCTTTCTTT.

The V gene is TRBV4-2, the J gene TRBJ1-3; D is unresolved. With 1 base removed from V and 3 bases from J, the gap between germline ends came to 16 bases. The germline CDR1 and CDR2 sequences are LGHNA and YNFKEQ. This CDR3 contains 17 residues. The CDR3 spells CASSQAHSLPLGNTIYF. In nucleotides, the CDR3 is TGTGCCAGCAGCCAAGCCCACAGTCTCCCACTTGGAAACACCATATATTTT.

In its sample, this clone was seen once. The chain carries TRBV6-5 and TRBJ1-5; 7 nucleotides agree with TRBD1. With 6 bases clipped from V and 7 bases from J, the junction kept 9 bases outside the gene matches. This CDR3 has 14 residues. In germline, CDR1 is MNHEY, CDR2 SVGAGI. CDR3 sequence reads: CASRKTGSGQPQHF. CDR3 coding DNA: TGTGCCAGCAGAAAGACAGGGTCAGGGCAGCCCCAGCATTTT.

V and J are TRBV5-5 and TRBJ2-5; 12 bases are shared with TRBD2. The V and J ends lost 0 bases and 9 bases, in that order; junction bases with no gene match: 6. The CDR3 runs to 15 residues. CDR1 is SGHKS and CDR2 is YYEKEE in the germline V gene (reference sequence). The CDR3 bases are TGTGCCAGCAGCTTGGGTGCTAGCGGGGGGGAGGCCCAGTACTTC. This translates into CASSLGASGGEAQYF.

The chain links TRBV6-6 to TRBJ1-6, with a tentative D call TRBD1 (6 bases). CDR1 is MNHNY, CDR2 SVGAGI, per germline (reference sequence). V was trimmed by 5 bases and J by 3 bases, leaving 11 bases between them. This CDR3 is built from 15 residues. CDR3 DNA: TGTGCCAGCAGTAACCGACAGGACTATAATTCACCCCTCCACTTT. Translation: CASSNRQDYNSPLHF.

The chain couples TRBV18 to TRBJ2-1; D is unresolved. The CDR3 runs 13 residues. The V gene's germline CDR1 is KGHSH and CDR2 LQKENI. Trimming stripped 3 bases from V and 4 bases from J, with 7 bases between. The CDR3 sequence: CASSPTRYNEQFF. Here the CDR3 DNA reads TGTGCCAGCTCACCTACAAGATACAATGAGCAGTTCTTC.

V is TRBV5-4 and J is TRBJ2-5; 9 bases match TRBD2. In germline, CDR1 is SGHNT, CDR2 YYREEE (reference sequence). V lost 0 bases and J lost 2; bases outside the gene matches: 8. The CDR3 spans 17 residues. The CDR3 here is CASSLGRTSDLQETQYF. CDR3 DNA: TGTGCCAGCAGCTTGGGTCGGACTAGCGACCTTCAAGAGACCCAGTACTTC. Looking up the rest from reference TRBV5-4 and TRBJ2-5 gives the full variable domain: ETGVTQSPTHLIKTRGQQVTLRCSSQSGHNTVSWYQQALGQGPQFIFQYYREEENGRGNFPPRFSGLQFPNYSSELNVNALELDDSALYLCASSLGRTSDLQETQYFGPGTRLLVL.

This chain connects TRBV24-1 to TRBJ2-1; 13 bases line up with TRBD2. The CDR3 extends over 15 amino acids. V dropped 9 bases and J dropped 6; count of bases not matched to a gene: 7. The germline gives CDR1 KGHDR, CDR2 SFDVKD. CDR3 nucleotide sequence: TGTGCCACCGCAGGGACTAGCGGGGTTACCAATGAGCAGTTCTTC. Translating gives CATAGTSGVTNEQFF.

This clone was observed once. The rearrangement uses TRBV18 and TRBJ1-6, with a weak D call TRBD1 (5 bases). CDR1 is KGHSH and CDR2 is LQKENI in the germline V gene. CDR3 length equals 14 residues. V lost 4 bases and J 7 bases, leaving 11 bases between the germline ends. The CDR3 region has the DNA TGTGCCAGCTCACTACTGACAGAGAATTCACCCCTCCACTTT. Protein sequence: CASSLLTENSPLHF. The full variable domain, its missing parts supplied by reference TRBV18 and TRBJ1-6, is NAGVMQNPRHLVRRRGQEARLRCSPMKGHSHVYWYRQLPEEGLKFMVYLQKENIIDESGMPKERFSAEFPKEGPSILRIQQVVRGDSAAYFCASSLLTENSPLHFGNGTRLTVT.

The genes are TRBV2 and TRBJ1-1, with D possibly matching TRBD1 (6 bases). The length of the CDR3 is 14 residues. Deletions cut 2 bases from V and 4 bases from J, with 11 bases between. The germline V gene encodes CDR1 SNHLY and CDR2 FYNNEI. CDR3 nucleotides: TGTGCCAGCAGTGAAACAGGGAGCTTCACTGAAGCTTTCTTT. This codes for CASSETGSFTEAFF.

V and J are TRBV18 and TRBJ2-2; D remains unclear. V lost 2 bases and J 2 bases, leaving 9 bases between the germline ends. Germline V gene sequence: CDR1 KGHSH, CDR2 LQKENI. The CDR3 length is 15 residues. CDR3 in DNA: TGTGCCAGCTCACCAACAACAAAAAACACCGGGGAGCTGTTTTTT. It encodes CASSPTTKNTGELFF.

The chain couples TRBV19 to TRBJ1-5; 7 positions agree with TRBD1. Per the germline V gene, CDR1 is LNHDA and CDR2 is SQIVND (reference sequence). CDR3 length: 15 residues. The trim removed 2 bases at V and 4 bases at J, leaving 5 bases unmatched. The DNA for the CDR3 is TGTGCCAGTAGTATACCGGGACAGCTAAATCAGCCCCAGCATTTT. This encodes CASSIPGQLNQPQHF.

The CDR3 here is CASSQAVYSSGSLNEQFF. In DNA form, the CDR3 reads TGCGCCAGCAGCCAAGCAGTGTACTCTAGCGGGAGCCTAAATGAGCAGTTCTTC. The J gene is TRBJ2-1, the V gene TRBV4-3; 10 bases line up with TRBD2. The CDR3 consists of 18 residues. Germline V gene sequence: CDR1 LGHNA, CDR2 YSLEER. The ends lost 1 base at V and 7 bases at J; junction bases unmatched: 13.

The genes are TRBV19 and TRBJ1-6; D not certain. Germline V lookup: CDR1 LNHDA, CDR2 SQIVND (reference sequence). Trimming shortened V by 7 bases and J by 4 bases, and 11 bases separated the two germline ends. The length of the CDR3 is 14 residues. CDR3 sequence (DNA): TGTGCCAGTATGGAGACGGCATATAATTCACCCCTCCACTTT. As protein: CASMETAYNSPLHF.

The CDR3 is CASSPRGGEGTGELFF. CDR3 bases: TGTGCCAGCAGTCCTAGGGGCGGAGAAGGTACCGGGGAGCTGTTTTTT. V usage is TRBV9 and J usage is TRBJ2-2; TRBD1 might be the D (5 bases). Germline V lookup: CDR1 SGDLS, CDR2 YYNGEE. Trimming shortened V by 5 bases and J by 5 bases, and 19 bases separated the two germline ends. There are 16 residues in the CDR3. Filled out from reference TRBV9 and TRBJ2-2, the complete variable domain reads DSGVTQTPKHLITATGQRVTLRCSPRSGDLSVYWYQQSLDQGLQFLIQYYNGEERAKGNILERFSAQQFPDLHSELNLSSLELGDSALYFCASSPRGGEGTGELFFGEGSRLTVL.

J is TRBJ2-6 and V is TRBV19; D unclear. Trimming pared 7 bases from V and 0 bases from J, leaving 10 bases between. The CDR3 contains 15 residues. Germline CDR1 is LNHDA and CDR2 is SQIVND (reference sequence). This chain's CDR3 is CASIGSDSGANVLTF. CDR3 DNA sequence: TGTGCCAGTATCGGCAGCGACTCTGGGGCCAACGTCCTGACTTTC.

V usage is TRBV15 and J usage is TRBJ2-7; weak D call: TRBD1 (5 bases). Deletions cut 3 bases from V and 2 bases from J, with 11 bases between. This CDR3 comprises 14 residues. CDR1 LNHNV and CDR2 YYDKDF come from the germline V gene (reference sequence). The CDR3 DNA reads TGTGCCACCAGCAGCAATGGGGCGCCCTACGAGCAGTACGTC. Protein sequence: CATSSNGAPYEQYV.

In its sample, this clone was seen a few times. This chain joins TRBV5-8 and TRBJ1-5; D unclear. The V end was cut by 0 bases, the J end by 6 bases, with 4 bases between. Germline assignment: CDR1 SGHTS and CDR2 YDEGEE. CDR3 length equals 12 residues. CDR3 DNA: TGTGCCAGCAGCTTGGACGGTCAGCCCCAGCATTTT. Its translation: CASSLDGQPQHF.

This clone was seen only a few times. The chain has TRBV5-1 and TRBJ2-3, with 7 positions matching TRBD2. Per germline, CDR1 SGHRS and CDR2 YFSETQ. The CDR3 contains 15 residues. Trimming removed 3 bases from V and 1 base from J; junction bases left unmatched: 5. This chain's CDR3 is CASSSPLAGTDTQYF. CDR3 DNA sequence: TGCGCCAGCAGCTCGCCCCTAGCGGGCACAGATACGCAGTATTTT. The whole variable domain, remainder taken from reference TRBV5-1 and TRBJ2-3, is KAGVTQTPRYLIKTRGQQVTLSCSPISGHRSVSWYQQTPGQGLQFLFEYFSETQRNKGNFPGRFSGRQFSNSRSEMNVSTLELGDSALYLCASSSPLAGTDTQYFGPGTRLTVL.

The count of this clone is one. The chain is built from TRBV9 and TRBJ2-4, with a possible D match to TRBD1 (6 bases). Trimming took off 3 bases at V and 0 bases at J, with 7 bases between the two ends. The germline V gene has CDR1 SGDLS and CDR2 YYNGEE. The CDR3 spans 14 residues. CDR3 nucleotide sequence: TGTGCCAGCAGCGCAGGGGTAGCCAAAAACATTCAGTACTTC. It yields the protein CASSAGVAKNIQYF.

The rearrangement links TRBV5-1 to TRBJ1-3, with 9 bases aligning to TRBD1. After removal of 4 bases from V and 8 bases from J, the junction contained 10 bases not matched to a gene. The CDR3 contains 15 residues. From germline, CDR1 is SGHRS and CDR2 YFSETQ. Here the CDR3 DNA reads TGCGCCAGCAGCCAAGTACAGGGGGCGCGGGACACCATATATTTT. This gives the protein CASSQVQGARDTIYF.

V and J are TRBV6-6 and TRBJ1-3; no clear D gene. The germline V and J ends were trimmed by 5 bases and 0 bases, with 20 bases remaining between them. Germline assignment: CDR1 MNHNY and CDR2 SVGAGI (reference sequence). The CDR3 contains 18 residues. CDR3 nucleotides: TGTGCCAGCAGTCCCCGCCGATCAGCGGAATCCTCTGGAAACACCATATATTTT. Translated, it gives CASSPRRSAESSGNTIYF.

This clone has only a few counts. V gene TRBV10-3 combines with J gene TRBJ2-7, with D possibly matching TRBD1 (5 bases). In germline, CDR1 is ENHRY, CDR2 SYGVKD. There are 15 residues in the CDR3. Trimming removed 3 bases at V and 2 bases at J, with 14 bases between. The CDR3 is CAISDQGRSTYEQYF. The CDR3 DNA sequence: TGTGCCATCAGTGACCAGGGCAGGTCCACCTACGAGCAGTACTTC.

CDR3 sequence reads: CASIDPQGQNQPQHF. The CDR3 coding sequence is TGTGCCAGTATCGACCCCCAGGGGCAGAATCAGCCCCAGCATTTT. V usage is TRBV19 and J usage is TRBJ1-5; D might be TRBD1 (6 bases). The CDR3 has 15 amino acids. V was trimmed by 7 bases and J by 4 bases, leaving 17 bases between them. Germline CDR1 and CDR2: LNHDA and SQIVND (reference sequence).

CDR3 in amino acids: CASSSQSGITEAFF. In DNA, the CDR3 is TGTGCCAGCAGCTCTCAGAGCGGAATCACTGAAGCTTTCTTT. The V call is TRBV5-6, the J call TRBJ1-1; D not resolved. This CDR3 contains 14 residues. CDR1 and CDR2 (germline): SGHDT, YYEEEE. The ends were cut back, 3 bases at V and 4 bases at J, with 13 bases in the middle.

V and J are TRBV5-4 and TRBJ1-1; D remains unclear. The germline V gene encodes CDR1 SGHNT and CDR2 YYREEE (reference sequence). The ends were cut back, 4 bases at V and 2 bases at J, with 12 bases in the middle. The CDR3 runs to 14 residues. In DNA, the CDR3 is TGTGCCAGCAGCCCCACCCTATCCAACACTGAAGCTTTCTTT. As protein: CASSPTLSNTEAFF.

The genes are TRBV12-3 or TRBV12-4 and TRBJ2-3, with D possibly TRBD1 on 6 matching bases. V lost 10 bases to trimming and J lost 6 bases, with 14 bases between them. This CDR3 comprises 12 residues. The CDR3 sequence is CANTLQGDTQYF. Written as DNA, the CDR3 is TGTGCCAACACCCTTCAGGGGGATACGCAGTATTTT.

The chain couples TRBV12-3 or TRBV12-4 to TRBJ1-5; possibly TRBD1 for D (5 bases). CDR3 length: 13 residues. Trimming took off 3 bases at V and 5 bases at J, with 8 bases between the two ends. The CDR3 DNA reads TGTGCCAGCAGTTTGGACAACTATCAGCCCCAGCATTTT. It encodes CASSLDNYQPQHF.

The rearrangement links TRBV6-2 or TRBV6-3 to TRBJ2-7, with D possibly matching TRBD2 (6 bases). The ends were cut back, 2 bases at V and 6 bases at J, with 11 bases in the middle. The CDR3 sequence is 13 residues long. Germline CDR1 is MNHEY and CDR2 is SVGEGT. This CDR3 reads CASSYGGTVEQYF. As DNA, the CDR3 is TGTGCCAGCAGTTACGGCGGGACTGTCGAGCAGTACTTC.

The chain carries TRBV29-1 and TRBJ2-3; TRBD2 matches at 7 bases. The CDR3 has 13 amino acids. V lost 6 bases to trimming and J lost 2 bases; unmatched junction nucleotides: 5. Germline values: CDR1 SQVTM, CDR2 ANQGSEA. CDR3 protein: CSVSGVPTDTQYF. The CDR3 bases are TGCAGCGTAAGCGGGGTCCCCACAGATACGCAGTATTTT.